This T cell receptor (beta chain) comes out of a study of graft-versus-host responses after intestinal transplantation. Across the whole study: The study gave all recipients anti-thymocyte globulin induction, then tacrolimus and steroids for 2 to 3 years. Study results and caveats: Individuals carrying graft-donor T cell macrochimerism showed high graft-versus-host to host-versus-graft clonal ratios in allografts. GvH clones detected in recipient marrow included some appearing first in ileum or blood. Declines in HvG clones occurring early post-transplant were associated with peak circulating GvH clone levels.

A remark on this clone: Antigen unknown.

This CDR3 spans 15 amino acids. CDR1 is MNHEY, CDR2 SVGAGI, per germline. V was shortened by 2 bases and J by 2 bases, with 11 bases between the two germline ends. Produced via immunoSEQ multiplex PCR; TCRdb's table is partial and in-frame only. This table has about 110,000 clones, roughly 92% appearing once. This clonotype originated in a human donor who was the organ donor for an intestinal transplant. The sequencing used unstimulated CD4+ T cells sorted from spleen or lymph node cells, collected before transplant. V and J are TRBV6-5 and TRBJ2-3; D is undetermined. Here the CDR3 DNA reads TGTGCCAGCAGTTACGACCCCCCGGACACAGATACGCAGTATTTT. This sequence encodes CASSYDPPDTDTQYF.